This record looks at one TCR beta chain sequence and its context. The antigen it binds to is not known. Base qualities are not recorded, but no much larger clone differs from it by a single base. Instrument on record: Illumina NovaSeq 6000. TCRalpha and TCRbeta cDNA libraries were built by 5'RACE with constant-segment primers, adding sample barcodes and unique molecular identifiers. RNA was extracted from every sample with Trizol reagent. Libraries were amplified in two PCR steps, with a second sample barcode and Illumina TruSeq adapters added in the second step. Libraries were sequenced on an Illumina NovaSeq with 2 x 150 bp paired-end reads. As for how the authors treated the data: Reads were demultiplexed and collapsed into UMI-guided consensus sequences with migec v1.2.7. Using mixcr v2.1.11, the UMI consensuses were aligned to TRA and TRB V and J templates and assembled into clonotypes. A clonotype was counted as expanded or contracted only when both edgeR and NoisET called the clonotype significant, with the noise models trained on biological replicates. For edgeR calls, a false discovery rate-adjusted p below 0.01 and a log2 fold-change threshold of 1 were applied. As an exploratory analysis of dynamics, max-normalized trajectories of the 1000 most abundant clonotypes were examined by PCA with hierarchical clustering. Separately sequenced CD4+ and CD8+ repertoires were used to assign the CD4 or CD8 phenotype of responding clones. Clones were called with MiXCR by TCRdb after fastp trimmed the public reads at Q25, and only in-frame beta chains were retained. For every CDR3 protein sequence, its rows merge into one entry that carries the most common genes and DNA. V and J calls and clone size were set by TCRdb, not the authors. This sample comprises around 300,000 distinct CDR3 sequences, approximately 15% of them detected only once. The leading ten clones occupy approximately 22% of the sample.

The source of the sample is a study of T-cell memory formation after mild COVID-19 (dated by TCRdb to 2020 to 2023). Broadly, across the study: TCR sequence clusters from the two donors were found to be largely donor specific. In a couple of donors, T-cell clones that expanded and contracted after mild COVID-19 were followed by sequencing TCRalpha and TCRbeta repertoires longitudinally. The cohort comprised two young, previously healthy adult volunteers, one female and one male.

The CDR3 measures 18 amino acids from cysteine to phenylalanine. The only DNA kept is the CDR3, 54 bases in frame from the first base. Trimming leaves V shorter by 0 bases and J shorter by 0 bases, with the junction holding 10 bases beyond the gene matches. The germline V gene yields SGHVS for CDR1 and FNYEAQ for CDR2. Ficoll-Paque density gradient centrifugation was used to isolate PBMCs. The study at large found these results: The study covered only a couple of mild cases, and larger cohorts including severe cases with pre-infection samples were considered necessary. Contracting CD4+ clones were located mainly in the CM and EM memory subsets, whereas CD8+ clones were found to be enriched in EMRA. SARS-CoV-2 specificity was not confirmed for the second-wave clones peaking on day 37. Clones that contracted from day 15 to 85 showed balanced CD4/CD8 phenotypes, whereas a second wave of clones that expanded from day 15 to 37 leaned towards CD4+. Some responding clones were found in pre-infection memory, which suggests that pre-existing cross-reactive memory T cells took part in the SARS-CoV-2 response.

The rearrangement combines TRBV7-6 with TRBJ2-7, and 8 junction bases match TRBD2. The sequenced sample consisted of PBMCs or a T cell subset sorted from them (not recorded which). The TCR was taken from a man younger than 35 who had mild COVID-19 (a few samples of this study predate the infection). The sample titles of this study are shuffled in the database, so cell type and time point are left out; the donor was told from shared clones. The CDR3 protein is CASSLALAGGPSSYEQYF. The DNA reads as follows: TGTGCCAGCAGCTTAGCGCTGGCGGGGGGACCTAGCTCCTACGAGCAGTACTTC. The CDR3 plus the reference TRBV7-6 and TRBJ2-7 genes for the other parts give the full variable domain: GAGVSQSPRYKVTKRGQDVALRCDPISGHVSLYWYRQALGQGPEFLTYFNYEAQQDKSGLPNDRFSAERPEGSISTLTIQRTEQRDSAMYRCASSLALAGGPSSYEQYFGPGTRLTVT.